This is a list of T cell receptor beta chains from one sample in a study of blood T cell repertoires in COVID-19. Clones were sequenced by immunoSEQ multiplex PCR, and TCRdb holds only the in-frame ones, with some missing. There are some 130,000 clones in the sample; 75% to 90% occur only once, and approximately 45% lies in the top ten. Sequenced: peripheral blood. The source of these receptors is a human donor in a cohort sampled during active COVID-19. Both conserved end residues are part of each CDR3. The order of the fields is clone size, V gene, J gene, CDR3 protein. Clone size is stated in some rows and not others, as once, few, many or a class when expanded.

size: .; V: TRBV6-1; J: TRBJ1-1; CDR3: CASRAHNTNTEAFF
size: .; V: TRBV5-1; J: TRBJ2-3; CDR3: CASAVGGATDTQYF
size: .; V: TRBV5-1; J: TRBJ2-1; CDR3: CASSFAGGSYNEQFF
size: .; V: TRBV4-3; J: TRBJ1-1; CDR3: CASSQERGGVTEAFF
size: .; V: TRBV18; J: TRBJ2-7; CDR3: CASSPAIQDEQYF
size: .; V: TRBV6-4; J: TRBJ2-2; CDR3: CASSPGTANTGELFF
size: .; V: TRBV29-1; J: TRBJ2-2; CDR3: CSVAVTGELFF
size: .; V: TRBV7-9; J: TRBJ2-1; CDR3: CASSPAGTLNNEQFF
size: once; V: TRBV5-6; J: TRBJ1-2; CDR3: CASTNDGGSYGYTF
size: .; V: TRBV3-1/TRBV3-2; J: TRBJ1-2; CDR3: CASSQEGGAGTF
size: .; V: TRBV7-2; J: TRBJ1-6; CDR3: CASSSVGGWGSPLHF
size: .; V: TRBV12-3/TRBV12-4; J: TRBJ2-3; CDR3: CASSVDTQYF
size: .; V: TRBV6-5; J: TRBJ1-4; CDR3: CASRLTGGEKLFF